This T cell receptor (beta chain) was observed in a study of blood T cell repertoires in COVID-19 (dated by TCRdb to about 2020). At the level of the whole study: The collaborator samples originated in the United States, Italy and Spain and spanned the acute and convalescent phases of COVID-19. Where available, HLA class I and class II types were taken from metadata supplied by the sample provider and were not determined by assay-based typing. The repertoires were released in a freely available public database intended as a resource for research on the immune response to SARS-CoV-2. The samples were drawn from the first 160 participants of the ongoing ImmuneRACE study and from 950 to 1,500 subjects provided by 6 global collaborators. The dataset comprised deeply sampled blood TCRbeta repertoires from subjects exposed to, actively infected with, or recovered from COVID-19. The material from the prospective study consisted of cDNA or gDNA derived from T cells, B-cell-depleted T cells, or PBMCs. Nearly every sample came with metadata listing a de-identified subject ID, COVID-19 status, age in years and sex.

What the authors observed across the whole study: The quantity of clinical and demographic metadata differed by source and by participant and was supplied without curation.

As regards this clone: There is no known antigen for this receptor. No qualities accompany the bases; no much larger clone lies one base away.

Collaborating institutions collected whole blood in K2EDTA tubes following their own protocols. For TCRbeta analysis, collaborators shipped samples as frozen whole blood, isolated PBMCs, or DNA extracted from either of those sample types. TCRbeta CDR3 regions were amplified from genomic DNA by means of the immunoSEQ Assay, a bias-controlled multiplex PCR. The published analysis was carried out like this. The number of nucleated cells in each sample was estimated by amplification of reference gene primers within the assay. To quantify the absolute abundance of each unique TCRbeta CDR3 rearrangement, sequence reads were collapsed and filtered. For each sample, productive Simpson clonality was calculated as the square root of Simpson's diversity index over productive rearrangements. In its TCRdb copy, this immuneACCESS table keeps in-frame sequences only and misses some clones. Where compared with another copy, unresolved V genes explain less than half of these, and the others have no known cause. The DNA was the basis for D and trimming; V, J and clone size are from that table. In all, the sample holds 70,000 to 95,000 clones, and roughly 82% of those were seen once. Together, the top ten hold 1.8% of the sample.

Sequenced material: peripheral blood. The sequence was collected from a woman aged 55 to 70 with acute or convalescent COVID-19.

The DNA reads as follows: TGTGCCAGCACCAATCCGGGACAGGCTAATCAGCCCCAGCATTTT. The translation is CASTNPGQANQPQHF. The V and J genes are TRBV7-9 and TRBJ1-5; TRBD1 matches 8 bases in the middle. The V end gives up 7 bases and the J end 4 bases, leaving 9 bases in the junction not matched to a gene. There are 15 amino acids in the CDR3, from cysteine to phenylalanine inclusive. Only the CDR3 DNA stays, 45 bases, in frame from base 1. In the germline V gene (reference sequence), CDR1 corresponds to SEHNR and CDR2 to FQNEAQ.